A selection of T cell receptor beta chains follows, all from one sample in a study of control samples from healthy donors and cancer patients. Repertoires were generated with immunoSEQ multiplex PCR, while TCRdb's copy carries only in-frame clones and drops some. The sample shows over 200,000 clones, roughly 80% of them seen only once. The material sequenced was PBMCs. Source of these receptors: a woman aged 55-75 years with lung cancer. CDR3s include the opening cysteine and the closing phenylalanine or tryptophan. A D gene is named only where the DNA matches it firmly. Clone size appears in some rows only: once, few, many, or a class for an expanded clone.

TRBV4-1	NA	NA	TRBJ1-2	CASSQEGQGIGYTF	TGCGCCAGCAGCCAAGAGGGGCAGGGCATTGGCTACACCTTC
TRBV5-5	NA	TRBD2	TRBJ2-7	CASSPGLAGGYEQYF	TGTGCCAGCAGCCCGGGACTAGCGGGAGGTTACGAGCAGTACTTC
TRBV30	NA	TRBD2	TRBJ2-3	CAWSPGGPTDTQYF	TGTGCCTGGAGCCCGGGAGGCCCCACAGATACGCAGTATTTT
TRBV5-1	NA	NA	TRBJ2-6	CATSPQASGANVLTF	TGCGCCACCTCCCCCCAGGCCTCTGGGGCCAACGTCCTGACTTTC
TRBV5-1	NA	TRBD1	TRBJ2-5	CASSSVGTGIQETQYF	TGCGCCAGCAGCTCGGTCGGGACAGGGATTCAAGAGACCCAGTACTTC
TRBV11-2	NA	NA	TRBJ2-7	CASSTTGEQYF	TGTGCCAGCAGTACCACGGGCGAGCAGTACTTC
TRBV19	NA	TRBD2	TRBJ2-1	CASGRRGLYNEQFF	TGTGCCAGCGGGAGGCGGGGACTTTACAATGAGCAGTTCTTC
TRBV21-1	once	NA	TRBJ2-1	CASSGTGTGFGPHNEQFF	TGTGCCAGCAGCGGAACCGGGACAGGGTTTGGGCCCCACAATGAGCAGTTCTTC
TRBV5-1	once	TRBD1	TRBJ2-2	CASSSTGVDTGELFF	TGCGCCAGCAGCTCGACAGGGGTGGACACCGGGGAGCTGTTTTTT
TRBV18	NA	TRBD1	TRBJ1-2	CASSSLPRGQGDNYGYTF	TGTGCCAGCTCATCTTTGCCGAGGGGACAGGGGGACAACTATGGCTACACCTTC
TRBV7-9	once	NA	TRBJ2-5	CASSSGDIPGPTQYF	TGTGCCAGCAGCTCGGGGGACATCCCGGGGCCGACCCAGTACTTC
TRBV7-9	NA	TRBD1	TRBJ1-1	CASSFTGQGHFDTEAFF	TGTGCCAGCAGCTTCACGGGACAGGGGCACTTTGACACTGAAGCTTTCTTT
TRBV7-3	once	NA	TRBJ1-1	CASSLGPPGDEAFF	TGTGCCAGCAGCTTGGGACCGCCTGGGGATGAAGCTTTCTTT
TRBV13	NA	TRBD1	TRBJ2-1	CASSRDRGPYNEQFF	TGTGCCAGCAGCCGCGACAGGGGGCCCTACAATGAGCAGTTCTTC
TRBV6-4	NA	NA	TRBJ1-2	CASSDSSTGGVYGYTF	TGTGCCAGCAGTGACTCGAGCACAGGCGGGGTCTATGGCTACACCTTC
TRBV4-1	NA	TRBD2	TRBJ2-3	CASSQDASSGEDTQYF	TGCGCCAGCAGCCAAGATGCGTCTAGCGGGGAGGATACGCAGTATTTT
TRBV5-1	NA	NA	TRBJ2-2	CASSQGTEAGELFF	TGCGCCAGCAGCCAAGGGACGGAGGCGGGGGAGCTGTTTTTT
TRBV5-4	NA	NA	TRBJ2-7	CASSPTLGVSSYEQYF	TGTGCCAGCAGCCCTACCCTTGGGGTGAGCTCCTACGAGCAGTACTTC
TRBV7-8	NA	NA	TRBJ1-5	CASSLALTTGGLQPQHF	TGTGCCAGCAGCTTAGCGCTTACGACGGGCGGCCTCCAACCCCAGCATTTT
TRBV18	NA	NA	TRBJ2-2	CASSPMSLSVTGELFF	TGTGCCAGCTCACCAATGTCCCTGAGCGTCACCGGGGAGCTGTTTTTT